A selection of T cell receptor beta chains follows, all from one sample in a study of shared clonotypes between healthy human individuals. The data were produced by immunoSEQ multiplex PCR, yet TCRdb's version contains in-frame clones alone and is incomplete. Among about 1 million clones, about 80% were seen once, and the ten largest hold around 1.5%. The specimen was memory CD4+ T cells sorted from blood. The origin of the receptors is a man aged 18 to 29 in good health. Both conserved end residues are part of each CDR3. A D gene is named only where the DNA matches it firmly. A clone size is listed for some rows: how often the clone was seen (once, few, many), or a class if it is expanded.

d_call: NA
v_call: TRBV6-1
j_call: TRBJ1-1
clone_size: NA
cdr3_aa: CASSLDLTGSEAFF
cdr3_nt: TGTGCCAGCAGTCTAGATTTGACAGGTTCTGAAGCTTTCTTT

d_call: NA
v_call: TRBV12-2
j_call: TRBJ1-2
clone_size: NA
cdr3_aa: CASRPHTGINGYTF
cdr3_nt: TGTGCAAGTCGCCCGCATACAGGGATAAATGGCTACACCTTC

d_call: NA
v_call: TRBV27
j_call: TRBJ1-1
clone_size: NA
cdr3_aa: CASSLRAVNRGTEAFF
cdr3_nt: TGTGCCAGCAGTTTACGGGCAGTAAATAGGGGCACTGAAGCTTTCTTT

d_call: NA
v_call: TRBV10-3
j_call: TRBJ2-1
clone_size: few
cdr3_aa: CAISESGLTYNEQFF
cdr3_nt: TGTGCCATCAGTGAGTCGGGGTTAACCTACAATGAGCAGTTCTTC

d_call: NA
v_call: TRBV5-1
j_call: TRBJ1-3
clone_size: few
cdr3_aa: CASSTGGGTSGNTIYF
cdr3_nt: TGCGCCAGCAGCACTGGTGGGGGGACCTCTGGAAACACCATATATTTT

d_call: NA
v_call: TRBV5-1
j_call: TRBJ2-5
clone_size: NA
cdr3_aa: CASTYGYGTTQETQYF
cdr3_nt: TGCGCCAGCACTTACGGCTACGGGACAACCCAAGAGACCCAGTACTTC

d_call: NA
v_call: TRBV7-9
j_call: TRBJ1-2
clone_size: NA
cdr3_aa: CASSLDRTNYGYTF
cdr3_nt: TGTGCCAGCAGCTTAGATAGGACTAACTATGGCTACACCTTC

d_call: NA
v_call: TRBV7-2
j_call: TRBJ2-1
clone_size: once
cdr3_aa: CASSPRRVVGRTPYNEQFF
cdr3_nt: TGTGCCAGCAGCCCCCGGAGGGTGGTAGGACGGACCCCCTACAATGAGCAGTTCTTC

d_call: NA
v_call: TRBV19
j_call: TRBJ2-7
clone_size: NA
cdr3_aa: CASSIRPSGSYEQYF
cdr3_nt: TGTGCCAGTAGTATACGGCCCAGCGGCAGCTACGAGCAGTACTTC

d_call: NA
v_call: TRBV20-1
j_call: TRBJ2-3
clone_size: NA
cdr3_aa: CSATMEDTQYF
cdr3_nt: TGCAGTGCTACCATGGAGGATACGCAGTATTTT

d_call: NA
v_call: TRBV7-2
j_call: TRBJ1-5
clone_size: few
cdr3_aa: CASSLGGEGNQPQHF
cdr3_nt: TGTGCCAGCAGCTTAGGGGGGGAGGGGAATCAGCCCCAGCATTTT

d_call: NA
v_call: TRBV10-1
j_call: TRBJ2-3
clone_size: NA
cdr3_aa: CASSESGDTQYF
cdr3_nt: TGCGCCAGCAGTGAGTCGGGAGATACGCAGTATTTT

d_call: TRBD1
v_call: TRBV5-6
j_call: TRBJ1-1
clone_size: NA
cdr3_aa: CASSDTGGASTEAFF
cdr3_nt: TGTGCCAGCAGCGACACAGGGGGCGCGAGCACTGAAGCTTTCTTT

d_call: NA
v_call: TRBV29-1
j_call: TRBJ1-1
clone_size: NA
cdr3_aa: CSVVWGSAEAFF
cdr3_nt: TGCAGCGTTGTATGGGGATCAGCTGAAGCTTTCTTT

d_call: NA
v_call: TRBV5-6
j_call: TRBJ2-7
clone_size: NA
cdr3_aa: CASSLVTASYEQYF
cdr3_nt: TGTGCCAGCAGCTTGGTGACAGCCTCCTACGAGCAGTACTTC

d_call: NA
v_call: TRBV18
j_call: TRBJ1-1
clone_size: NA
cdr3_aa: CASSLGRGNTEAFF
cdr3_nt: TGTGCCAGCTCACTCGGCAGGGGGAACACTGAAGCTTTCTTT

d_call: TRBD1
v_call: TRBV11-2
j_call: TRBJ1-5
clone_size: NA
cdr3_aa: CASSSGQGNQPQHF
cdr3_nt: TGTGCCAGCAGCTCTGGACAGGGTAACCAGCCCCAGCATTTT

d_call: NA
v_call: TRBV20-1
j_call: TRBJ1-2
clone_size: NA
cdr3_aa: CSASTPYGYTF
cdr3_nt: TGCAGTGCTAGCACACCTTATGGCTACACCTTC

d_call: NA
v_call: TRBV27
j_call: TRBJ1-6
clone_size: once
cdr3_aa: CASSFWAGKSSPLHF
cdr3_nt: TGTGCCAGCAGTTTTTGGGCAGGGAAGAGTTCACCCCTCCACTTT

d_call: NA
v_call: TRBV6-1
j_call: TRBJ2-2
clone_size: NA
cdr3_aa: CASSESGRTGELFF
cdr3_nt: TGTGCCAGCAGTGAATCCGGTAGGACCGGGGAGCTGTTTTTT

d_call: NA
v_call: TRBV29-1
j_call: TRBJ1-5
clone_size: NA
cdr3_aa: CSVREADQPQHF
cdr3_nt: TGCAGCGTACGGGAGGCCGATCAGCCCCAGCATTTT

d_call: TRBD1
v_call: TRBV28
j_call: TRBJ2-5
clone_size: NA
cdr3_aa: CASRPLDRVETQYF
cdr3_nt: TGTGCCAGCCGCCCCCTTGACAGGGTCGAGACCCAGTACTTC

d_call: TRBD1
v_call: TRBV5-1
j_call: TRBJ1-6
clone_size: NA
cdr3_aa: CASSSTGDNSPLHF
cdr3_nt: TGCGCCAGCAGCTCGACAGGGGACAATTCACCCCTCCACTTT

d_call: TRBD1
v_call: TRBV10-3
j_call: TRBJ1-5
clone_size: NA
cdr3_aa: CAISAGTGDQPQHF
cdr3_nt: TGTGCCATCAGTGCCGGGACAGGAGATCAGCCCCAGCATTTT

d_call: NA
v_call: TRBV28
j_call: TRBJ2-2
clone_size: few
cdr3_aa: CASTPSRLGTGELFF
cdr3_nt: TGTGCCAGCACCCCAAGCAGGCTGGGGACCGGGGAGCTGTTTTTT

d_call: NA
v_call: TRBV29-1
j_call: TRBJ1-5
clone_size: NA
cdr3_aa: CSVGESQPQHF
cdr3_nt: TGCAGCGTTGGTGAGAGTCAGCCCCAGCATTTT

d_call: TRBD2
v_call: TRBV19
j_call: TRBJ2-1
clone_size: NA
cdr3_aa: CASSMDPTSVSYNEQFF
cdr3_nt: TGTGCCAGTAGTATGGATCCTACTAGCGTCTCCTACAATGAGCAGTTCTTC

d_call: TRBD1
v_call: TRBV7-9
j_call: TRBJ1-1
clone_size: NA
cdr3_aa: CASSPRTGLNTEAFF
cdr3_nt: TGTGCCAGCAGCCCCCGGACAGGCCTGAACACTGAAGCTTTCTTT

d_call: TRBD1
v_call: TRBV19
j_call: TRBJ1-3
clone_size: NA
cdr3_aa: CASRQQGQNTIYF
cdr3_nt: TGTGCCAGTAGGCAACAGGGGCAGAACACCATATATTTT

d_call: TRBD2
v_call: TRBV25-1
j_call: TRBJ2-5
clone_size: NA
cdr3_aa: CASSQAGGPETQYF
cdr3_nt: TGTGCCAGTTCCCAAGCGGGGGGGCCAGAGACCCAGTACTTC

d_call: TRBD2
v_call: TRBV7-2
j_call: TRBJ2-5
clone_size: NA
cdr3_aa: CASREMGGEETQYF
cdr3_nt: TGTGCCAGCAGAGAGATGGGAGGGGAAGAGACCCAGTACTTC

d_call: NA
v_call: TRBV28
j_call: TRBJ1-4
clone_size: NA
cdr3_aa: CASSAVLGDEKLFF
cdr3_nt: TGTGCCAGCAGTGCGGTTCTAGGGGATGAAAAACTGTTTTTT

d_call: TRBD2
v_call: TRBV7-9
j_call: TRBJ2-7
clone_size: NA
cdr3_aa: CASSPRDYYEQYF
cdr3_nt: TGTGCCAGCAGCCCCCGGGACTACTACGAGCAGTACTTC

d_call: NA
v_call: TRBV4-2
j_call: TRBJ2-5
clone_size: NA
cdr3_aa: CASSQDATPQGQYF
cdr3_nt: TGTGCCAGCAGCCAAGATGCGACTCCACAAGGGCAGTACTTC

d_call: NA
v_call: TRBV2
j_call: TRBJ2-1
clone_size: NA
cdr3_aa: CASSIASFGEQFF
cdr3_nt: TGTGCCAGCAGTATAGCTAGTTTTGGTGAGCAGTTCTTC

d_call: NA
v_call: TRBV7-2
j_call: TRBJ1-2
clone_size: NA
cdr3_aa: CASSLGQPNYGYTF
cdr3_nt: TGTGCCAGCAGCTTAGGCCAACCTAACTATGGCTACACCTTC

d_call: TRBD1
v_call: TRBV5-1
j_call: TRBJ2-3
clone_size: NA
cdr3_aa: CASSLSIGGTGRTDTQYF
cdr3_nt: TGCGCCAGCAGCTTGTCCATTGGTGGGACAGGGCGCACAGATACGCAGTATTTT

d_call: NA
v_call: TRBV4-1
j_call: TRBJ1-5
clone_size: NA
cdr3_aa: CASSQDIVDQPQHF
cdr3_nt: TGCGCCAGCAGCCAAGATATAGTGGACCAGCCCCAGCATTTT

d_call: TRBD2
v_call: TRBV9
j_call: TRBJ2-5
clone_size: few
cdr3_aa: CASSVGGLAGVETQYF
cdr3_nt: TGTGCCAGCAGCGTAGGGGGACTAGCGGGAGTGGAGACCCAGTACTTC

d_call: TRBD2
v_call: TRBV5-1
j_call: TRBJ2-2
clone_size: NA
cdr3_aa: CASRRTSGTGELFF
cdr3_nt: TGCGCCAGCAGGCGGACTAGCGGTACCGGGGAGCTGTTTTTT

d_call: NA
v_call: TRBV27
j_call: TRBJ1-3
clone_size: NA
cdr3_aa: CASSLAGGNTIYF
cdr3_nt: TGTGCCAGCAGTTTAGCAGGGGGAAACACCATATATTTT

d_call: TRBD1
v_call: TRBV19
j_call: TRBJ1-3
clone_size: once
cdr3_aa: CATAVLQTGSSGNTIYF
cdr3_nt: TGTGCCACAGCCGTACTGCAGACAGGGAGCTCTGGAAACACCATATATTTT

d_call: NA
v_call: TRBV6-5
j_call: TRBJ1-5
clone_size: NA
cdr3_aa: CASSVSGLGNQPQHF
cdr3_nt: TGTGCCAGCAGTGTATCAGGGTTGGGCAATCAGCCCCAGCATTTT

d_call: NA
v_call: TRBV30
j_call: TRBJ1-5
clone_size: few
cdr3_aa: CACSAGLLSNQPQHF
cdr3_nt: TGTGCCTGCTCCGCAGGGTTACTTAGCAATCAGCCCCAGCATTTT

d_call: NA
v_call: TRBV6-5
j_call: TRBJ2-5
clone_size: NA
cdr3_aa: CASSYGVGETQYF
cdr3_nt: TGTGCCAGCAGTTATGGAGTCGGGGAGACCCAGTACTTC

d_call: TRBD2
v_call: TRBV27
j_call: TRBJ2-7
clone_size: NA
cdr3_aa: CASSLTASTSGRDSRQYF
cdr3_nt: TGTGCCAGCAGCTTAACCGCATCGACTAGCGGGAGGGATAGTAGGCAGTACTTC

d_call: NA
v_call: TRBV7-2
j_call: TRBJ1-6
clone_size: NA
cdr3_aa: CASSLGRGGNSPLHF
cdr3_nt: TGTGCCAGCAGCTTAGGTCGGGGCGGTAATTCACCCCTCCACTTT

d_call: NA
v_call: TRBV7-7
j_call: TRBJ2-1
clone_size: NA
cdr3_aa: CASSLVVGGGNEQFF
cdr3_nt: TGTGCTAGCAGCTTAGTCGTGGGAGGGGGAAATGAGCAGTTCTTC